This TCR beta chain was documented in a study of OX40 agonist ivuxolimab in advanced cancers. The study's findings and limits: No determination was made of the antigen specificity of the expanded peripheral T cells. Low normalized T-cell clonal expansion was additionally recorded for some nonresponders.

This table comes from immunoSEQ multiplex PCR, and its TCRdb copy is limited to in-frame clones, with some not included. Of about 80,000 clones in the sample, roughly 90% were seen once. The CDR3 has 16 residues. Germline CDR1 and CDR2: SNHLY and FYNNEI. V dropped 3 bases and J dropped 4; count of bases not matched to a gene: 7. A word on this clone: The target antigen is unknown.

The source is an adult with an advanced solid tumor such as melanoma, head and neck, liver or kidney cancer. V is TRBV2 and J is TRBJ2-2, with 8 bases matching TRBD1. The sample here was CD4+ or CD8+ T cells sorted from blood, taken in a trial of the OX40 agonist ivuxolimab. CDR3 protein: CASSDPGTGLTGELFF. In nucleotides, the CDR3 is TGTGCCAGCAGTGACCCCGGGACAGGACTCACCGGGGAGCTGTTTTTT.